The T cell receptor beta chain under discussion was sequenced for a study of beta chain features in type 1 diabetes. About the research overall: Across all samples, about 100,000,000 sorted cells were examined.

The CDR3 spans 15 residues. Germline values: CDR1 SGHTA, CDR2 FQGNSA. V gave up 2 bases and J gave up 0 bases, with 11 bases separating them. The sample holds a few counts of this clone. The target antigen is unknown. cDNA synthesis used the whole RNA isolate, giving expressed TCRB sequences. Assay used: immunoSEQ multiplex PCR; TCRdb lists only in-frame clones, some missing. The sample holds roughly 280,000 clones, roughly a quarter seen once. Study outcomes and limitations: More deletions and fewer insertions at VDJ junctions were found in patients with type 1 diabetes. For Type 1 diabetes patients, all four CD4+ subsets carried TCRB CDR3s that were moderately but significantly shorter. Resolution of whether HLA type affects TCRB rearrangement was not achieved here.

This TCR came from a woman in her twenties or thirties with type 1 diabetes. Material for sequencing was naive CD4+ T cells from blood. The V and J genes are TRBV7-2 and TRBJ2-7, with a weak D call TRBD2 (6 bases). The CDR3 spells CASSLTLGLSYEQYF. Here the CDR3 DNA reads TGTGCCAGCAGCTTAACCTTGGGACTCTCCTACGAGCAGTACTTC.